This TCR beta chain came from a study of T cells in narcolepsy. Study-level findings and limits: Reportedly, autoreactive clonotypes were serially detected in patients' blood but not controls'. HCRT-specific and TRIB2-specific autoreactive clonotypes appeared among same-patient CSF and blood CD4+ clonotypes.

About this clone: Antigen specificity is unknown.

Trimming pared 2 bases from V and 4 bases from J, leaving 11 bases between. The CDR3 covers 14 residues. Germline CDR1 PRHDT, CDR2 FYEKMQ (reference sequence). The repertoire was sequenced with immunoSEQ multiplex PCR; TCRdb's copy has only in-frame clones and lacks some. The repertoire holds about 24,000 clones, with 50% to 65% as singletons. Source material: memory (CD45RA-) CD4+ T cells from blood. This receptor was identified in a human donor in good health. This chain uses TRBV13 with TRBJ2-5; tentative D call: TRBD1 (5 bases). The chain's CDR3 is CASSLSGPGETQYF. The CDR3, as DNA: TGTGCCAGCAGCTTATCAGGGCCGGGAGAGACCCAGTACTTC.